These 11 T cell receptor beta chains share one sample of origin, sequenced in a study of control samples from healthy donors and cancer patients. Produced via immunoSEQ multiplex PCR; TCRdb's table is partial and in-frame only. Of about 48,000 clones listed, 93% are singletons. The sample comprised PBMCs. The receptor set was obtained from a woman in her 50s with head and neck cancer.

Worth noting for this clone: Different DNA sequences within this sample yield the same CDR3. The chain employs TRBV2 and TRBJ1-1, with D uncertain. This CDR3 has 13 residues. Germline CDR1 SNHLY, CDR2 FYNNEI. Trimming stripped 5 bases from V and 2 bases from J, with 9 bases between. The CDR3 reads CASSYRPNTEAFF. Written as DNA, the CDR3 is TGTGCCAGCAGTTATCGACCCAACACTGAAGCTTTCTTT.

V gene TRBV9 combines with J gene TRBJ2-3; 10 nucleotides align to TRBD2. Germline CDR1 and CDR2: SGDLS and YYNGEE. The CDR3 has 14 residues. J gave up 6 bases and V 3 bases, and 4 bases lay outside the gene matches. CDR3 region: CASSDNSGGDTQYF. The CDR3 DNA sequence: TGTGCCAGCAGCGACAATAGCGGGGGGGATACGCAGTATTTT.

J is TRBJ2-1 and V is TRBV9; D gene unclear. From germline, CDR1 is SGDLS and CDR2 YYNGEE. The CDR3 has 14 amino acids. Trimming pared 0 bases from V and 4 bases from J, leaving 8 bases between. The CDR3 coding sequence is TGTGCCAGCAGCGTAGATGGTGTTTACAATGAGCAGTTCTTC. Amino acids: CASSVDGVYNEQFF.

The chain uses TRBV9 and TRBJ2-1; TRBD1 aligns across 7 bases. The CDR3 sequence is 17 residues long. Germline-derived CDR1 and CDR2 are SGDLS and YYNGEE. V shed 0 bases and J 7 bases; nucleotides not matched to a gene: 13. Here the CDR3 reads CASSVERGRKYVNEQFF. The CDR3 nucleotides read TGTGCCAGCAGCGTAGAAAGGGGGCGGAAGTATGTGAATGAGCAGTTCTTC.

In its sample, this clone was seen once. The J gene is TRBJ1-2, the V gene TRBV5-1; D call uncertain. Trimming left V 4 bases short and J 5 bases short, with 15 bases between. CDR3 length equals 14 residues. Germline-derived CDR1 and CDR2 are SGHRS and YFSETQ. Here the CDR3 reads CASSLSDTTYGYTF. The CDR3 region has the DNA TGCGCCAGCAGCCTTTCCGACACGACTTATGGCTACACCTTC.

The V call is TRBV30, the J call TRBJ1-1; D unresolved. This CDR3 spans 13 amino acids. V lost 2 bases and J 2 bases, leaving 9 bases between the germline ends. Germline V gene lookup returns CDR1 GTSNPN and CDR2 SVGIG (reference sequence). The CDR3 region is CAWSWEVNTEAFF. CDR3 bases: TGTGCCTGGAGTTGGGAGGTCAACACTGAAGCTTTCTTT. Supplemented by reference TRBV30 and TRBJ1-1, the full variable domain reads SQTIHQWPATLVQPVGSPLSLECTVEGTSNPNLYWYRQAAGRGLQLLFYSVGIGQISSEVPQNLSASRPQDRQFILSSKKLLLSDSGFYLCAWSWEVNTEAFFGQGTRLTVV.

V usage is TRBV7-8 and J usage is TRBJ1-5; 8 bases line up with TRBD1. With 5 bases clipped from V and 5 bases from J, the junction kept 8 bases outside the gene matches. This CDR3 comprises 15 residues. Germline CDR1 SGHVS, CDR2 FQNEAQ. The CDR3: CASSITGGEDQPQHF. CDR3 DNA sequence: TGTGCCAGCAGCATTACAGGGGGAGAGGATCAGCCCCAGCATTTT. The variable domain in full, with the rest retrieved from reference TRBV7-8 and TRBJ1-5, is GAGVSQSPRYKVAKRGQDVALRCDPISGHVSLFWYQQALGQGPEFLTYFQNEAQLDKSGLPSDRFFAERPEGSVSTLKIQRTQQEDSAVYLCASSITGGEDQPQHFGDGTRLSIL.

The gene calls are TRBV20-1 and TRBJ2-7; D is undetermined. Germline CDR1 reads DFQATT; CDR2 reads SNEGSKA (reference sequence). The CDR3 runs to 11 residues. The V end was cut by 3 bases, the J end by 4 bases, with 7 bases between. In DNA, the CDR3 is TGCAGTGCTAGGATCGGGTACGAGCAGTACTTC. This translates into CSARIGYEQYF.

Worth noting for this clone: Other DNA sequences in this sample translate to the same CDR3. The chain combines TRBV2 with TRBJ1-5; TRBD1 matches 11 bases. Germline CDR1 SNHLY, CDR2 FYNNEI. Trimming at V came to 6 bases and at J to 4 bases, leaving 2 bases not matched to a gene. There are 14 residues in the CDR3. As DNA, the CDR3 is TGTGCCAGCAGCAGGGACAGGGGGAATCAGCCCCAGCATTTT. Translating gives CASSRDRGNQPQHF. The variable domain in full, completed from reference TRBV2 and TRBJ1-5, reads EPEVTQTPSHQVTQMGQEVILRCVPISNHLYFYWYRQILGQKVEFLVSFYNNEISEKSEIFDDQFSVERPDGSNFTLKIRSTKLEDSAMYFCASSRDRGNQPQHFGDGTRLSIL.

The rearrangement uses TRBV27 and TRBJ2-7, with 10 bases lining up with TRBD1. The CDR3 length is 16 residues. The ends lost 5 bases at V and 2 bases at J; junction bases unmatched: 9. Germline V gives CDR1 MNHEY, CDR2 SMNVEV (reference sequence). The CDR3 sequence: CASSTRDRGPPYEQYF. The CDR3, as DNA: TGTGCCAGCAGTACCCGGGACAGGGGACCTCCCTACGAGCAGTACTTC.

The genes are TRBV24-1 and TRBJ1-5; 9 bases fit TRBD1. The CDR3 is made up of 16 amino acids. Looked up from germline, CDR1 is KGHDR and CDR2 is SFDVKD. After removal of 4 bases from V and 6 bases from J, the junction contained 9 bases not matched to a gene. DNA of the CDR3: TGTGCCACCAGTGACGGACAGGGGAGAATGTTTCAGCCCCAGCATTTT. This translates into CATSDGQGRMFQPQHF.